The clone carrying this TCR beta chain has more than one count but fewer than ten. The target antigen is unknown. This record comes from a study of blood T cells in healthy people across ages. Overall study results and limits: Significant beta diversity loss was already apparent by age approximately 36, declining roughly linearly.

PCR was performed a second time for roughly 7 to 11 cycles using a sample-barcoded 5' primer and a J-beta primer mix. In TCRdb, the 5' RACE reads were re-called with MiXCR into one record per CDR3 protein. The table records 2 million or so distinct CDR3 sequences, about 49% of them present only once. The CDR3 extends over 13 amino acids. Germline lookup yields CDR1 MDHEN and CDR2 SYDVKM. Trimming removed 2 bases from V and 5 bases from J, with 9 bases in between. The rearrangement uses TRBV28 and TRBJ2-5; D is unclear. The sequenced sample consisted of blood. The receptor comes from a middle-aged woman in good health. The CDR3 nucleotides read TGTGCCAGCAGTTTAGTGTGGGGTGAGACCCAGTACTTC. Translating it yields CASSLVWGETQYF.